What follows are 9 T cell receptor beta chains derived from one specimen sequenced in a study of blood T cell repertoires in COVID-19. Sequencing used immunoSEQ multiplex PCR; TCRdb keeps in-frame clones, though not all of them. The sample records some 68,000 clones, roughly 80% being singletons. The material sequenced was peripheral blood. These receptors were taken from a man in his 70s with acute or convalescent COVID-19.

This chain uses TRBV9 with TRBJ1-2, with 11 bases fitting TRBD1. V was clipped by 1 base and J by 5 bases; unmatched bases: 16. Per germline, CDR1 SGDLS and CDR2 YYNGEE. The CDR3 extends over 19 amino acids. CDR3 nucleotides: TGTGCCAGCAGCGTACCTGATGGAGGCGGGACAGGGGGACGGTATGGCTACACCTTC. Its translation: CASSVPDGGGTGGRYGYTF.

This clone was detected only a few times. This chain uses TRBV7-3 with TRBJ2-2, with D possibly matching TRBD2 (5 bases). V dropped 8 bases and J dropped 3 bases, with 10 bases sitting between them. The CDR3 has 13 amino acids. Germline V CDR1 and CDR2: SGHTA, FQGTGA. The DNA for the CDR3 is TGTGCCAGCGGGCGGCGGGACACCGGGGAGCTGTTTTTT. Encoded protein: CASGRRDTGELFF.

This chain uses TRBV19 with TRBJ2-5; D may be TRBD2 (6 bases). V lost 5 bases and J lost 1, with 14 bases in between. The CDR3 length is 15 residues. CDR1 LNHDA and CDR2 SQIVND come from the germline V gene (reference sequence). The CDR3 here is CASSLGTVRQETQYF. In nucleotides, the CDR3 is TGTGCCAGTAGTCTTGGGACTGTCCGCCAAGAGACCCAGTACTTC.

The chain recombines TRBV11-2 with TRBJ2-3; 8 nucleotides line up with TRBD2. V shed 0 bases, J shed 2 bases, and the junction held 10 bases outside the gene matches. This CDR3 region has 18 residues. CDR1 and CDR2 from the germline V gene are SGHAT and FQNNGV. CDR3 in amino acids: CASSLDPPAGAYTDTQYF. The CDR3 nucleotides read TGTGCCAGCAGCTTAGATCCCCCAGCGGGGGCCTACACAGATACGCAGTATTTT.

The chain recombines TRBV9 with TRBJ1-2, with 7 bases aligning to TRBD1. This CDR3 has 15 residues. The V gene's germline CDR1 is SGDLS and CDR2 YYNGEE. With V trimmed by 4 bases and J by 3 bases, 9 bases remained unmatched. The CDR3 is CASSTRQGADYGYTF. In nucleotides, the CDR3 is TGTGCCAGCAGCACGCGACAGGGAGCAGACTATGGCTACACCTTC.

The CDR3 reads CAISAAEQGATTEAFF. The CDR3 nucleotides read TGTGCCATCAGTGCGGCCGAACAGGGGGCGACGACTGAAGCTTTCTTT. The J gene is TRBJ1-1, the V gene TRBV10-3; 9 bases are a match to TRBD1. V trimming: 4 bases; J trimming: 5 bases; junction bases outside the gene matches: 11. The CDR3 runs 16 residues. The germline CDR1 and CDR2 sequences are ENHRY and SYGVKD.

The V call is TRBV15, the J call TRBJ1-6, with TRBD1 identical over 7 bases. The V and J ends lost 2 bases and 7 bases, in that order; junction bases with no gene match: 5. The CDR3 totals 15 residues. CDR1 and CDR2 (germline): LNHNV, YYDKDF (reference sequence). CDR3 sequence reads: CATSRQTGENSPLHF. CDR3 nucleotide sequence: TGTGCCACCAGCAGACAAACAGGGGAAAATTCACCCCTCCACTTT.

The chain joins TRBV11-2 to TRBJ2-3; no clear D gene. The CDR3 is 14 amino acids. The germline gives CDR1 SGHAT, CDR2 FQNNGV. Trimming removed 5 bases at V and 2 bases at J, with 11 bases between. CDR3 protein: CASSRLVDTDTQYF. CDR3 nucleotide sequence: TGTGCCAGCAGCCGATTGGTAGACACAGATACGCAGTATTTT.

This clone appeared once. This sequence joins TRBV6-5 and TRBJ1-4, with 9 bases aligning to TRBD1. This CDR3 spans 16 amino acids. J was trimmed by 7 bases and V by 4 bases; bases with no gene match: 10. Per germline, CDR1 MNHEY and CDR2 SVGAGI. Here the CDR3 DNA reads TGTGCCAGCAGTTGGACCACCGGGACAGGGTCTGAAAAACTGTTTTTT. As protein: CASSWTTGTGSEKLFF.